This T cell receptor beta chain was recorded in a study of blood T cell repertoires in COVID-19. As processed by the authors: From reference gene primer amplification, estimates of nucleated cell counts were derived. Some clones are missing from TCRdb's copy, which holds only in-frame ones; the method was immunoSEQ multiplex PCR. V and J calls and clone size are as listed in that table; D and trimming were resolved from the DNA. Of almost 300,000 clones listed, about 88% are singletons. The V gene's germline CDR1 is MDHEN and CDR2 SYDVKM. The V segment lost 4 bases and the J segment 8 bases; nucleotides outside the gene matches: 5. CDR3 length equals 14 residues.

This receptor was identified in a man between 65 and 85 years old with acute or convalescent COVID-19. What was sequenced was peripheral blood. The V and J genes are TRBV28 and TRBJ2-1; the match to TRBD2 covers 10 bases. This CDR3 reads CASSSAGGWHEQFF. CDR3 nucleotides: TGTGCCAGCAGTTCAGCGGGAGGGTGGCATGAGCAGTTCTTC.